Described below is a single T cell receptor (beta chain) sequence and its context. Its antigen is not known. At the survey level, the v3.0 immunoSEQ assay was run. The method was immunoSEQ multiplex PCR; TCRdb's version includes in-frame clones alone and lacks a portion of them. The sample shows 25,000 to 35,000 clones, around 92% of them seen only once. The data were taken from a study of long-term antiretroviral therapy in people with HIV. Notes on the study in general: Transplant donor controls retained higher diversity, though diversity increased after ART.

This CDR3 spans 16 amino acids. The germline gives CDR1 SGDLS, CDR2 YYNGEE. With 2 bases clipped from V and 0 bases from J, the junction kept 3 bases outside the gene matches. The rearrangement uses TRBV9 and TRBJ2-3; 10 bases align to TRBD2. Sequenced here: unsorted PBMCs, sampled more than 7.1 years after starting antiretroviral therapy. This sequence originates from a man aged 50 to 60 with HIV. This CDR3 is CASSVEAGGSTDTQYF. The CDR3 bases are TGTGCCAGCAGCGTGGAAGCGGGGGGGAGCACAGATACGCAGTATTTT.